This record concerns one T cell receptor (beta chain) sequence. The antigen remains unidentified. This record belongs to a study of OX40 agonist ivuxolimab in advanced cancers. General study findings and limits: Determination of antigen specificity was not performed for the expanded peripheral T cells. CD4+ and CD8+ blood T cells expanded clonally by week 6 at 0.1 to 3.0 mg/kg. Average numbers of expanded clones were greater in CD8+ T cells than in CD4+.

This CDR3 spans 13 amino acids. Trimming left V 5 bases short and J 7 bases short, with 14 bases between. The germline CDR1 and CDR2 sequences are SGHAT and FQNNGV. Assay used: immunoSEQ multiplex PCR; TCRdb lists only in-frame clones, some missing. The table lists tens of thousands of clones, around 79% of them singletons. This rearrangement joins TRBV11-2 to TRBJ1-1; TRBD1 might be the D (6 bases). This receptor was taken from an adult with an advanced solid tumor such as melanoma, head and neck, liver or kidney cancer. The material was CD4+ or CD8+ T cells sorted from blood, obtained in a trial of the OX40 agonist ivuxolimab. CDR3 loop: CASSPGAGVEAFF. CDR3 coding DNA: TGTGCCAGCAGCCCAGGGGCAGGCGTTGAAGCTTTCTTT.